This T cell receptor beta chain derives from a study of blood T cell repertoires in COVID-19 (dated by TCRdb to the early 2020s). Describing the broader study: Samples from collaborators originated in the United States, Italy and Spain and spanned both the acute and convalescent phases of COVID-19. Where available, HLA class I and class II types were taken from metadata supplied by the sample provider and were not determined by assay-based typing. The dataset comprised deeply sampled blood TCRbeta repertoires from subjects exposed to, actively infected with, or recovered from COVID-19. Samples were obtained from the ongoing ImmuneRACE study (first 160 participants) and from some 1,300 subjects provided by 6 global collaborators. The prospective study material was composed of cDNA or gDNA derived from T cells, B-cell-depleted T cells, or PBMCs. The repertoires were made available in a free public database intended to serve as a resource for research on the immune response to SARS-CoV-2. A de-identified subject ID, COVID-19 status, age in years and sex were almost always included in the sample metadata. Points the paper makes about the study in general: How much clinical and demographic metadata was included differed by source and by participant, and the metadata was provided uncurated.

Participants in the prospective study were enrolled through a virtual design, were aged about 18 to 90 years, and lived in about 25 United States geographic areas. To assign participants to cohorts, the prospective study relied on clinical history that participants themselves reported in a screening survey and a study questionnaire. ImmuneRACE Cohort 3 recovered participants were defined by two consecutive negative NP/OP PCR tests, healthcare professional clearance, or symptom resolution. In the prospective study, whole blood, serum and a nasopharyngeal or oropharyngeal swab were collected from each participant by mobile phlebotomists. Participants in the prospective study had the option to provide additional blood draws and questionnaires over an approximately 2-month period. Prospective study blood samples were shipped either frozen or at room temperature before DNA extraction. A word on this clone: There is no known antigen for this receptor. Base qualities are not recorded, but no much larger clone differs from it by a single base.

TCRbeta CDR3 regions were amplified from genomic DNA by means of the immunoSEQ Assay, a bias-controlled multiplex PCR. In the original analysis: The number of nucleated cells in each sample was estimated from the amplification of reference gene primers within the assay. Sequence reads were collapsed and filtered to measure the absolute abundance of every unique TCRbeta CDR3 rearrangement. Productive Simpson clonality was computed per sample as the square root of Simpson's diversity index over productive rearrangements. The clones in this table, taken by TCRdb from immuneACCESS, are in-frame only. Not every clone is retained; where verified, under half of the shortfall comes from an unresolved V gene, and the cause of the rest is unknown. The V and J calls and clone size were taken over from that table, and D and trimming were inferred from the DNA. The sample includes 190,000 or so clones, with roughly 82% observed a single time. Of the sample, approximately 12% is held by the ten largest clones.

CDR1 and CDR2 are drawn from the germline V gene: SGHTA, FQGTGA. V was cut back by 4 bases and J by 9 bases, leaving a gap of 10 bases between them. From cysteine to phenylalanine, the CDR3 is 12 amino acids long. Just CDR3 DNA is preserved here, 36 bases in frame from base 1. The specimen was PBMCs or T cells enriched from blood (not recorded which). This clonotype was sampled from a man aged 35 to 55 who had recovered from COVID-19. The chain is assembled from TRBV7-3 and TRBJ2-1; possibly the D gene is TRBD2, per 6 matching bases. The CDR3 region: CASSSLGGEQFF. Here is the DNA: TGTGCCAGCAGCTCCTTGGGGGGTGAGCAGTTCTTC.